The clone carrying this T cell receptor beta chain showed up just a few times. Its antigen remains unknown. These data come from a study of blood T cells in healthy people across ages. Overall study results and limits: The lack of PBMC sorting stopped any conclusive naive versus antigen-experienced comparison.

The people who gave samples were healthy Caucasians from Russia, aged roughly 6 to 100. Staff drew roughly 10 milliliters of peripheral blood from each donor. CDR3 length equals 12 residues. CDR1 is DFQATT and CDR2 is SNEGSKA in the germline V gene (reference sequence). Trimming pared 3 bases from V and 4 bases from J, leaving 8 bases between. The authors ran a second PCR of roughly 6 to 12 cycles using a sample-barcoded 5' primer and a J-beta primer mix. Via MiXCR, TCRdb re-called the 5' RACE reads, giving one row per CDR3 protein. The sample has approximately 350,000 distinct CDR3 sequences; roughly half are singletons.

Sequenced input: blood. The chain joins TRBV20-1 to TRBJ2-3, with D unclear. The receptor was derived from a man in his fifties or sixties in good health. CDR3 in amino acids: CSASTGADTQYF. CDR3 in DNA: TGCAGTGCTAGCACTGGGGCAGATACGCAGTATTTT.